A selection of T cell receptor beta chains follows, all from one sample in a study of response to subunit inactivated influenza vaccine. TCRdb redid the calling of the RT-PCR reads with MiXCR, one entry per CDR3 protein. The sample holds about half a million distinct CDR3 sequences; approximately 11% are singletons and the top ten take 12%. The sample was PBMCs from blood, taken 40 to 50 days after vaccination. These receptors were obtained from a man between 50 and 59 years old who received an inactivated influenza vaccine. Each CDR3 is given with its conserved first and last residue. A D gene is named only where the DNA matches it firmly. Only part of the rows carry a size: once, few, many, or a class if the clone is expanded.

>TRBV5-5|TRBD2|NA|TRBJ2-5
CASSPIAQRGPQETQYF
TGTGCCAGCAGCCCGATCGCCCAGCGGGGGCCACAAGAGACCCAGTACTTC
>TRBV12-3/TRBV12-4|NA|NA|TRBJ2-2
CASSPRRRPSTGELFF
TGTGCCAGCAGCCCCCGTAGGAGGCCAAGCACCGGGGAGCTGTTTTTT
>TRBV5-1|NA|few|TRBJ2-1
CASSTGTSAPEQFF
TGCGCCAGCAGCACGGGGACTTCGGCGCCCGAGCAGTTCTTC
>TRBV7-9|NA|NA|TRBJ2-1
CGTPREGAYNEQFF
TGTGGGACACCCCGGGAGGGGGCATACAATGAGCAGTTCTTC
>TRBV7-9|TRBD1|NA|TRBJ2-5
CASSLGQSNQETQYF
TGTGCCAGCAGCCTGGGACAGAGCAACCAAGAGACCCAGTACTTC
>TRBV7-9|TRBD2|NA|TRBJ2-1
CASSPYETSGNNEQFF
TGTGCCAGCAGCCCCTACGAGACCAGCGGGAACAATGAGCAGTTCTTC
>TRBV20-1|NA|few|TRBJ2-1
CSADPGLESSYNEQFF
TGCAGTGCTGATCCCGGACTCGAAAGCTCCTACAATGAGCAGTTCTTC
>TRBV6-1|NA|few|TRBJ2-7
CASSEVWGRSYEQYF
TGTGCCAGCAGTGAAGTTTGGGGGCGGTCCTACGAGCAGTACTTC
>TRBV5-1|NA|few|TRBJ1-2
CASSPADGINYGYTF
TGCGCCAGCAGCCCGGCGGACGGAATTAACTATGGCTACACCTTC
>TRBV28|NA|NA|TRBJ2-7
CASRSSPYEQYF
TGTGCCAGCAGGTCCAGTCCCTACGAGCAGTACTTC
>TRBV9|NA|NA|TRBJ2-3
CASSVAGGLASTDTQYF
TGTGCCAGCAGCGTAGCGGGGGGCCTCGCTAGCACAGATACGCAGTATTTT
>TRBV4-3|NA|few|TRBJ2-1
CASSQDHNEQFF
TGCGCCAGCAGCCAAGATCACAATGAGCAGTTCTTC
>TRBV4-1|TRBD2|NA|TRBJ2-1
CASSQDAIGGYNEQFF
TGCGCCAGCAGCCAAGATGCCATCGGGGGGTACAATGAGCAGTTCTTC
>TRBV12-3/TRBV12-4|TRBD1|many|TRBJ1-2
CASSFRDSNYGYTF
TGTGCCAGCAGTTTCCGGGACAGTAACTATGGCTACACCTTC
>TRBV20-1|TRBD2|many|TRBJ2-7
CSANPSGLQGREQYF
TGCAGTGCTAATCCTAGCGGGCTACAGGGTAGGGAGCAGTACTTC
>TRBV5-1|NA|few|TRBJ1-6
CASSRRGDRGFGSPLHF
TGCGCCAGCAGCCGACGGGGGGACCGCGGTTTCGGTTCACCCCTCCACTTT